Listed below are T cell receptor beta chains from one sample, sequenced in a study of post-analysis software for immune sequencing data. TCRdb re-analysed the PCR reads in MiXCR, keeping a single row per CDR3 protein. The table shows about 400,000 distinct CDR3 sequences, with around 33% occurring only once. Material for sequencing was blood. The receptors were sampled from a girl aged 5-17 years with multiple sclerosis. The CDR3 runs from the conserved cysteine through the conserved F or W. A D gene is named only where the DNA matches it firmly. The size entry is marked missing in some rows and otherwise reads once, few, many or a size class.

d_call	v_call	cdr3_length	clone_size	j_call	cdr3_aa	cdr3_nt
TRBD1	TRBV28	14	-	TRBJ2-4	CASSGQVPKNIQYF	TGTGCCAGCAGTGGACAGGTACCCAAAAACATTCAGTACTTC
-	TRBV7-2	17	-	TRBJ1-4	CASSLAISETVNEKLFF	TGTGCCAGCAGCTTAGCAATATCCGAGACAGTAAATGAAAAACTGTTTTTT
TRBD2	TRBV27	15	-	TRBJ2-1	CASRPLAGAYNEQFF	TGTGCCAGCAGGCCACTAGCGGGGGCCTACAATGAGCAGTTCTTC
-	TRBV11-2	16	few	TRBJ2-4	CASSRGAGGAKNIQYF	TGTGCCAGCAGCCGTGGGGCGGGTGGAGCCAAAAACATTCAGTACTTC
-	TRBV3-1	12	once	TRBJ1-2	CASYGTPYGYTF	TGTGCCAGCTATGGGACACCGTATGGCTACACCTTC
-	TRBV2	11	-	TRBJ2-5	CASIGGGGQYF	TGTGCCAGCATCGGGGGCGGGGGCCAGTACTTC
TRBD1	TRBV11-2	19	-	TRBJ1-1	CASSLVFGSRTGQNTEAFF	TGTGCCAGCAGCTTAGTTTTTGGGTCGCGGACAGGGCAGAACACTGAAGCTTTCTTT
-	TRBV20-1	15	-	TRBJ1-5	CSAREGGRDNQPQHF	TGCAGTGCTAGAGAAGGGGGGCGCGACAATCAACCCCAGCATTTT
TRBD1	TRBV15	14	-	TRBJ1-1	CATSRDRQGVQAFF	TGTGCCACCAGCAGAGATCGACAGGGGGTACAAGCTTTCTTT
TRBD1	TRBV27	16	few	TRBJ2-7	CASTPRTGAVGPEQYF	TGTGCCAGCACCCCAAGGACAGGGGCCGTCGGGCCGGAGCAGTACTTC
TRBD1	TRBV6-1	15	-	TRBJ1-6	CAGREDRGYNSPLHF	TGTGCCGGCAGAGAGGACAGGGGGTATAATTCGCCCCTCCACTTT
TRBD2	TRBV14	21	-	TRBJ2-1	CASSQDAGLGGLAFLDNEQFF	TGTGCCAGCAGCCAAGATGCTGGGTTGGGTGGACTAGCGTTCTTGGACAATGAGCAGTTCTTC
-	TRBV9	16	-	TRBJ2-1	CASSGGGGGRYNEQFF	TGTGCCAGCAGCGGTGGGGGAGGGGGGCGCTACAATGAGCAGTTCTTC
TRBD1	TRBV18	14	-	TRBJ2-1	CASSPGTAHNEQFF	TGTGCCAGCTCGCCAGGGACAGCCCACAATGAGCAGTTCTTC
TRBD2	TRBV6-1	18	-	TRBJ2-1	CASSNAPGLATTYNEQFF	TGTGCCAGCAGTAACGCCCCAGGACTAGCGACGACCTACAATGAGCAGTTCTTC
-	TRBV24-1	15	few	TRBJ2-3	CATSDVGDSSDTQYF	TGTGCCACCAGTGATGTTGGGGACTCTTCGGATACGCAGTATTTT
TRBD2	TRBV6-6	16	-	TRBJ2-3	CASRPSGGAGTDTQYF	TGTGCCAGCAGACCTAGCGGGGGGGCCGGCACAGATACGCAGTATTTT
-	TRBV10-1	13	-	TRBJ2-5	CAASTGLRETQYF	TGCGCCGCTTCCACGGGACTCCGGGAGACCCAGTACTTC
-	TRBV7-2	13	-	TRBJ2-5	CASSPSGAAGQYF	TGTGCCAGCAGCCCCAGTGGGGCAGCCGGGCAGTACTTC
TRBD1	TRBV9	15	-	TRBJ1-2	CASSGTGGMTVGYTF	TGTGCCAGCAGCGGGACAGGGGGCATGACGGTTGGCTACACCTTC
-	TRBV12-3/TRBV12-4	15	once	TRBJ2-6	CANSLGGPGANVLTF	TGTGCCAACAGTTTAGGGGGTCCCGGGGCCAACGTCCTGACTTTC
TRBD2	TRBV9	15	few	TRBJ2-1	CASSATGTRDNEQFF	TGTGCCAGCAGCGCCACCGGGACTAGAGACAATGAGCAGTTCTTC
TRBD1	TRBV7-2	14	few	TRBJ2-7	CASSFAGQGYEQYF	TGTGCCAGCAGCTTCGCGGGACAGGGCTACGAGCAGTACTTC
-	TRBV7-2	17	few	TRBJ2-4	CASSPLFAVTAKNIQYF	TGTGCCAGCAGCCCCCTCTTCGCGGTAACGGCCAAAAACATTCAGTACTTC
-	TRBV6-5	13	few	TRBJ2-2	CASIIPGTGELFF	TGTGCCAGCATTATCCCGGGGACCGGGGAGCTGTTTTTT
-	TRBV5-6	11	few	TRBJ2-5	CASSARETQYF	TGTGCCAGCAGCGCGAGGGAGACCCAGTACTTC
-	TRBV20-1	14	-	TRBJ1-5	CSARTDSSNQPQHF	TGCAGTGCTAGGACGGACAGTAGCAATCAGCCCCAGCATTTT
-	TRBV30	14	once	TRBJ1-1	CAWSVRRGLTEAFF	TGTGCCTGGAGCGTCAGGCGGGGCCTGACTGAAGCTTTCTTT
-	TRBV5-1	14	once	TRBJ2-7	CASSRRESTYEQYF	TGCGCCAGCAGCCGTCGGGAGTCAACCTACGAGCAGTACTTC
-	TRBV20-1	14	few	TRBJ2-3	CSACCRGSTDTQYF	TGCAGTGCTTGTTGTCGGGGGAGCACAGATACGCAGTATTTT
-	TRBV13	13	-	TRBJ2-7	CASSNRVSYEQYF	TGTGCCAGCAGTAACAGGGTCTCCTACGAGCAGTACTTC
-	TRBV5-1	15	few	TRBJ2-7	CASSAGTGGSYEQYF	TGCGCCAGCAGCGCAGGGACGGGTGGCTCCTACGAGCAGTACTTC
-	TRBV14	17	-	TRBJ2-7	CASSQEYSLVTPYEQYF	TGTGCCAGCAGCCAAGAATATTCCTTAGTAACCCCCTACGAGCAGTACTTC
-	TRBV29-1	11	many	TRBJ2-5	CSVEPGGTQYF	TGCAGCGTTGAACCCGGGGGGACCCAGTACTTC
TRBD1	TRBV6-6	15	once	TRBJ1-4	CASSPGDSSNEKLFF	TGTGCCAGCAGCCCGGGGGACAGCTCTAATGAAAAACTGTTTTTT
TRBD1	TRBV10-3	17	few	TRBJ1-5	CAISEGQGARSNQPQHF	TGTGCCATCAGTGAAGGACAGGGGGCTAGGAGCAATCAGCCCCAGCATTTT
-	TRBV12-3/TRBV12-4	12	-	TRBJ1-4	CASSFGEAKLFF	TGTGCCAGCAGTTTTGGGGAGGCGAAACTGTTTTTT
TRBD1	TRBV12-3/TRBV12-4	15	-	TRBJ1-2	CASSFRRHRGYGYTF	TGTGCCAGCAGTTTTCGGCGGCACAGGGGCTATGGCTACACCTTC
-	TRBV28	16	-	TRBJ2-7	CASSLSGKGSAYEQYF	TGTGCCAGCAGTTTATCCGGGAAGGGAAGTGCCTACGAGCAGTACTTC
-	TRBV28	17	-	TRBJ1-2	CASSSRTNPDRNYGYTF	TGTGCCAGCAGTTCGCGCACCAACCCGGACAGAAACTATGGCTACACCTTC
-	TRBV12-3/TRBV12-4	13	-	TRBJ1-5	CASSFRRNQPQHF	TGTGCCAGCAGTTTCCGCCGCAATCAGCCCCAGCATTTT
-	TRBV12-3/TRBV12-4	17	-	TRBJ1-5	CASSLAQGQGGNQPQHF	TGTGCCAGCAGTTTAGCGCAGGGGCAGGGAGGTAATCAGCCCCAGCATTTT
TRBD1	TRBV7-2	16	-	TRBJ1-1	CASSSDREWVNTEAFF	TGTGCCAGCAGCTCGGACAGGGAATGGGTGAACACTGAAGCTTTCTTT
-	TRBV30	13	once	TRBJ1-5	CAWSEGSNQPQHF	TGTGCCTGGAGTGAAGGGAGCAATCAGCCCCAGCATTTT
-	TRBV7-8	17	few	TRBJ2-2	CASSLLRLLRDTGELFF	TGTGCCAGCAGCTTACTGAGACTCCTTAGGGACACCGGGGAGCTGTTTTTT
TRBD2	TRBV12-3/TRBV12-4	17	few	TRBJ2-5	CASSSGTSGGYQETQYF	TGTGCCAGCAGTTCCGGGACTAGCGGGGGTTACCAAGAGACCCAGTACTTC
-	TRBV10-3	15	-	TRBJ1-1	CAISWVGGVNTEAFF	TGTGCCATCAGCTGGGTAGGAGGGGTGAACACTGAAGCTTTCTTT